Listed below are T cell receptor beta chains from one sample, sequenced in a study of neurological immune-mediated disorders. Using its own MiXCR run on the 5' RACE reads, TCRdb lists one record per CDR3 protein. Of 40,000 to 50,000 distinct CDR3 sequences in the sample, about 2% were seen once. Sequencing was carried out using PBMCs. The origin of the receptors is a woman between 40 and 50 years old with multiple sclerosis. Both conserved end residues are part of each CDR3. Fields, in order: V gene, D gene, clone size, J gene, CDR3 protein, CDR3 DNA. The D gene is left open where the match is weak. Clone size is given as once, few, many, or a class for an expanded clone.

v_call: TRBV20-1
d_call: NA
clone_size: many
j_call: TRBJ1-1
cdr3_aa: CSASKDMNTEAFF
cdr3_nt: TGCAGTGCCTCGAAGGACATGAACACTGAAGCTTTCTTT

v_call: TRBV4-2
d_call: NA
clone_size: many
j_call: TRBJ1-1
cdr3_aa: CASSQAPIRTEAFF
cdr3_nt: TGTGCCAGCAGCCAAGCCCCCATCCGCACTGAAGCTTTCTTT

v_call: TRBV20-1
d_call: TRBD1
clone_size: many
j_call: TRBJ1-5
cdr3_aa: CSARDPGQGARQPQHF
cdr3_nt: TGCAGTGCTAGAGACCCGGGACAGGGGGCGAGGCAGCCCCAGCATTTT

v_call: TRBV5-1
d_call: NA
clone_size: many
j_call: TRBJ2-2
cdr3_aa: CASSGQNTGELFF
cdr3_nt: TGCGCCAGCAGCGGACAGAACACCGGGGAGCTGTTTTTT

v_call: TRBV5-1
d_call: NA
clone_size: many
j_call: TRBJ2-3
cdr3_aa: CASSFGGPGTDTQYF
cdr3_nt: TGCGCCAGCAGCTTTGGGGGGCCGGGCACAGATACGCAGTATTTT

v_call: TRBV24-1
d_call: TRBD2
clone_size: many
j_call: TRBJ2-3
cdr3_aa: CATSDRRGGQDTQYF
cdr3_nt: TGTGCCACCAGTGACAGGCGGGGGGGCCAAGATACGCAGTATTTT

v_call: TRBV10-2
d_call: NA
clone_size: many
j_call: TRBJ1-5
cdr3_aa: CASNGVGNQPQHF
cdr3_nt: TGCGCCAGCAATGGGGTGGGAAATCAGCCCCAGCATTTT

v_call: TRBV29-1
d_call: NA
clone_size: many
j_call: TRBJ2-5
cdr3_aa: CSVEERPRPGETQYF
cdr3_nt: TGCAGCGTTGAAGAGCGTCCTAGACCGGGGGAGACCCAGTACTTC

v_call: TRBV5-1
d_call: TRBD1
clone_size: many
j_call: TRBJ2-7
cdr3_aa: CASSDTGAFLEQYF
cdr3_nt: TGCGCCAGCAGCGACACAGGGGCCTTTCTCGAGCAGTACTTC

v_call: TRBV20-1
d_call: TRBD1
clone_size: many
j_call: TRBJ2-5
cdr3_aa: CSAEDRGTKTQYF
cdr3_nt: TGCAGTGCCGAGGACAGGGGGACGAAGACCCAGTACTTC

v_call: TRBV7-7
d_call: NA
clone_size: many
j_call: TRBJ2-3
cdr3_aa: CASSLTLGGPDTQYF
cdr3_nt: TGTGCCAGCAGCCTCACACTCGGGGGGCCAGATACGCAGTATTTT